This T cell receptor beta chain was recovered during a study of T cells after yellow fever vaccination. TCRdb itself ran the 5' RACE reads through MiXCR, one entry per CDR3 protein. The profile shows 100,000 to 150,000 distinct CDR3 sequences, about 8.2% of them singletons. V lost 2 bases, J lost 4 bases, and 17 bases lay in between. This CDR3 has 16 amino acids. CDR1 is GTSNPN and CDR2 is SVGIG in the germline V gene (reference sequence). This clonotype was seen only a few times. The TCR originated in a man between 18 and 29 years old who received the YFV17D yellow fever vaccine. V usage is TRBV30 and J usage is TRBJ2-2; D may be TRBD1 (7 bases). The starting material was CD8+ T cells sorted from PBMCs, obtained on the day of the yellow fever booster vaccination. The CDR3 here is CAWSPYRGLFTGELFF. CDR3 in DNA: TGTGCCTGGAGTCCATACAGGGGACTGTTCACCGGGGAGCTGTTTTTT.